This T cell receptor (beta chain) came from a study of blood T cell repertoires in COVID-19. This CDR3 region has 15 residues. CDR1 WNHNN and CDR2 SYGVQD come from the germline V gene (reference sequence). The trim removed 3 bases at V and 4 bases at J, leaving 3 bases unmatched. Profiled with immunoSEQ multiplex PCR; TCRdb holds only in-frame clones, not every one. The sample includes about 150,000 clones, about 85% of them seen just once. This clone was observed a single time. The rearrangement links TRBV10-1 to TRBJ2-5, with 12 bases that match TRBD2. What was sequenced was peripheral blood. This sequence was found in a woman aged 55 to 70 with COVID-19, enrolled during active disease. CDR3 sequence: CASSDGLAGLETQYF. Written as DNA, the CDR3 is TGCGCCAGCAGTGATGGACTAGCGGGGTTAGAGACCCAGTACTTC.